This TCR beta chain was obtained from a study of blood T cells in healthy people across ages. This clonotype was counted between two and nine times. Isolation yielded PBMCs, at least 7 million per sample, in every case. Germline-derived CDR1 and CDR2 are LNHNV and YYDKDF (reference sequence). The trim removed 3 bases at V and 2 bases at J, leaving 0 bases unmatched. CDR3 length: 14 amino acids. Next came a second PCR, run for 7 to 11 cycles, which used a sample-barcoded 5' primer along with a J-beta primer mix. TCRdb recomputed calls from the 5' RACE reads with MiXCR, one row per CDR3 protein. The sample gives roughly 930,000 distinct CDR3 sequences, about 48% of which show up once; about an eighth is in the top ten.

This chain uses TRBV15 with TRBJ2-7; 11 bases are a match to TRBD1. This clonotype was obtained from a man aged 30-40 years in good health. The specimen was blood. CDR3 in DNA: TGTGCCACCAGCAGGGGACAGGGGGCCTACGAGCAGTACTTC. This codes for CATSRGQGAYEQYF.